This T cell receptor beta chain was obtained from a study of human T cells and chemical hapten exposure. In the study overall: The use of 2% DPC on approximately 2 cm by approximately 2 cm of upper inner arm skin constituted sensitization.

This CDR3 has 13 residues. The ends lost 1 base at V and 11 bases at J; junction bases unmatched: 6. Germline V gene lookup returns CDR1 SGHTA and CDR2 FQGNSA. Indicated time point: patch test 1, 2 weeks after DPC sensitization. As to treatment: therapeutic diphenylcyclopropenone sensitization with weekly scalp DPC. One entry per CDR3 protein results from TCRdb running MiXCR on the RACE reads. The repertoire holds about 120,000 distinct CDR3 sequences, over 10% seen once, with approximately 1.5% in the top ten. The sample in question was whole blood, obtained in connection with sensitization to the hapten diphenylcyclopropenone (DPC). The gene calls are TRBV7-2 and TRBJ1-1; 8 bases match TRBD1. The receptor was derived from a woman in her forties or fifties with alopecia areata. Some clones in this sample may be carry-over from other donors' samples. CDR3 residues: CASSLVGTGTAFF. Here the CDR3 DNA reads TGTGCCAGCAGCTTAGTTGGGACAGGTACGGCTTTCTTT.